The 28 T cell receptor beta chains reported below all come from one sample, sequenced in a study of blood T cell repertoires in COVID-19. Generated by immunoSEQ multiplex PCR, the TCRdb table keeps only in-frame clones and is missing some. Among about 270,000 clones listed, approximately 89% were seen once. The sample comprised peripheral blood. These TCRs come from a man in his forties with active or convalescent COVID-19.

The chain joins TRBV19 to TRBJ2-3, with D tentatively TRBD1 (5 bases). Trimming removed 5 bases from V and 7 bases from J, with 13 bases in between. CDR1 is LNHDA, CDR2 SQIVND, per germline (reference sequence). CDR3 length: 13 residues. The CDR3 DNA follows: TGTGCCAGTAGTCCTGGGGCGATTCATACGCAGTATTTT. The encoded protein is CASSPGAIHTQYF.

In its sample, this clone was seen once. The sample holds other DNA sequences that translate to the same CDR3. The V gene is TRBV28, the J gene TRBJ1-5; no firm D call. V lost 3 bases, J lost 6 bases, and 6 bases lay in between. CDR1 and CDR2 from the germline V gene are MDHEN and SYDVKM. The CDR3 runs 12 residues. CDR3 loop: CASSLSGQPQHF. The CDR3 DNA is TGTGCCAGCAGTTTGAGTGGTCAGCCCCAGCATTTT.

This chain uses TRBV5-5 with TRBJ2-7; TRBD2 aligns across 8 bases. Losses at the gene ends were 1 base for V and 6 bases for J; bases not matched to a gene: 3. The CDR3 has 13 residues. Germline-derived CDR1 and CDR2 are SGHKS and YYEKEE (reference sequence). The CDR3 DNA follows: TGTGCCAGCAGCTTGCCGGGGGGGGCCGAGCAGTACTTC. It translates to CASSLPGGAEQYF.

The chain carries TRBV18 and TRBJ2-5, with TRBD2 as a possible D gene (6 bases). This CDR3 has 16 residues. Germline loops: CDR1 KGHSH, CDR2 LQKENI. V gave up 0 bases and J gave up 1 base, with 12 bases separating them. CDR3 in DNA: TGTGCCAGCTCACCACCGGGGGGAAACGTCCAAGAGACCCAGTACTTC. It specifies CASSPPGGNVQETQYF.

The chain is built from TRBV30 and TRBJ2-7; possible D gene TRBD2, 6 bases. The germline V gene encodes CDR1 GTSNPN and CDR2 SVGIG (reference sequence). The V and J ends lost 0 bases and 9 bases respectively, with 18 bases between them. The CDR3 totals 14 residues. Here the CDR3 reads CAWSVPGGHGVQYF. CDR3 DNA: TGTGCCTGGAGTGTACCTGGAGGGCATGGGGTGCAGTACTTC.

This clone was seen a single time. The chain uses TRBV19 and TRBJ2-3; unclear D gene. V dropped 10 bases and J dropped 9 bases, with 14 bases sitting between them. CDR3 size: 11 residues. CDR1 and CDR2 from the germline V gene are LNHDA and SQIVND (reference sequence). The CDR3: CATVRLVTQYF. The CDR3 coding sequence is TGTGCCACCGTACGTCTAGTCACGCAGTATTTT.

There are a few counts of this clone. V is TRBV28 and J is TRBJ2-1, with D possibly being TRBD2 (6 bases). The CDR3 covers 14 residues. V was cut by 5 bases and J by 8 bases, with 16 bases left in between. Germline CDR1 is MDHEN and CDR2 is SYDVKM. CDR3 residues: CASSPQAGWYEQFF. The CDR3, as DNA: TGTGCCAGCAGTCCGCAAGCGGGCTGGTATGAGCAGTTCTTC. The entire variable domain, with the rest obtained from reference TRBV28 and TRBJ2-1, is as follows: DVKVTQSSRYLVKRTGEKVFLECVQDMDHENMFWYRQDPGLGLRLIYFSYDVKMKEKGDIPEGYSVSREKKERFSLILESASTNQTSMYLCASSPQAGWYEQFFGPGTRLTVL.

Only one count was recorded for this clone. CDR3 protein: CASSEQADQPQHF. The CDR3 region has the DNA TGTGCCAGCAGTGAACAGGCCGATCAGCCCCAGCATTTT. The V gene is TRBV2, the J gene TRBJ1-5; D is unclear. The V gene's germline CDR1 is SNHLY and CDR2 FYNNEI. The CDR3 length is 13 residues. V was shortened by 2 bases and J by 5 bases, with 7 bases between the two germline ends.

V gene TRBV11-2 combines with J gene TRBJ2-3, with 7 nucleotides matching TRBD1. Germline loops: CDR1 SGHAT, CDR2 FQNNGV. Losses at the gene ends were 5 bases for V and 2 bases for J; bases not matched to a gene: 4. The length of the CDR3 is 14 residues. CDR3 protein: CASSQGTDTDTQYF. CDR3 nucleotide sequence: TGTGCCAGCAGCCAGGGGACAGACACAGATACGCAGTATTTT.

This clone was detected a few times. J is TRBJ1-1 and V is TRBV28; 8 bases are shared with TRBD1. Germline CDR1 and CDR2: MDHEN and SYDVKM. The CDR3 is 13 amino acids. The J segment lost 5 bases and the V segment lost 5 bases, leaving 4 bases of the junction unmatched. For the CDR3, the DNA is TGTGCCAGCAGTGCAGGGGGCTTAACTGAAGCTTTCTTT. It encodes CASSAGGLTEAFF.

The rearrangement links TRBV9 to TRBJ2-2, with 7 bases aligning to TRBD1. Germline V gene sequence: CDR1 SGDLS, CDR2 YYNGEE. The CDR3 length is 18 residues. Trimming removed 4 bases from V and 5 bases from J; junction bases left unmatched: 17. The CDR3 protein is CASSRKDKGGYRTGELFF. CDR3 sequence (DNA): TGTGCCAGCAGCCGAAAGGACAAAGGGGGCTATAGGACCGGGGAGCTGTTTTTT. Full variable domain (remainder filled in from reference TRBV9 and TRBJ2-2): DSGVTQTPKHLITATGQRVTLRCSPRSGDLSVYWYQQSLDQGLQFLIQYYNGEERAKGNILERFSAQQFPDLHSELNLSSLELGDSALYFCASSRKDKGGYRTGELFFGEGSRLTVL.

This sequence joins TRBV5-6 and TRBJ2-5, with D maybe TRBD1 (5 bases). Trimming removed 0 bases at V and 3 bases at J, with 9 bases between. CDR3 size: 14 residues. Per germline, CDR1 SGHDT and CDR2 YYEEEE. The CDR3 DNA sequence: TGTGCCAGCAGCTTGGGGGGCCGGAAAGAGACCCAGTACTTC. It translates to CASSLGGRKETQYF.

This chain connects TRBV6-2 or TRBV6-3 to TRBJ2-7, with TRBD2 matching 11 bases. The CDR3 is 14 residues long. The germline V gene encodes CDR1 MNHEY and CDR2 SVGEGT. The trim removed 6 bases at V and 3 bases at J, leaving 4 bases unmatched. As DNA, the CDR3 is TGTGCCAGCAGCCGCCTAGCGGGGGGCTACGAGCAGTACTTC. Amino acid sequence: CASSRLAGGYEQYF.

This sequence joins TRBV29-1 and TRBJ2-1, with 9 positions matching TRBD2. CDR1 and CDR2 (germline): SQVTM, ANQGSEA. Trimming cost V 0 bases and J 15 bases; bases outside gene matches: 6. The CDR3 runs to 12 residues. As DNA, the CDR3 is TGCAGCGTTGAAGATCAATCTAGCGGGGCGTTCTTC. Amino acid sequence: CSVEDQSSGAFF.

V is TRBV2 and J is TRBJ1-2; 7 bases agree with TRBD1. In germline, CDR1 is SNHLY, CDR2 FYNNEI. J was trimmed by 4 bases and V by 4 bases; bases with no gene match: 6. CDR3 size: 14 residues. The CDR3 nucleotides are TGTGCCAGCAGTGGACAGGGAATAACCTATGGCTACACCTTC. Translating gives CASSGQGITYGYTF. The variable domain in full, completed from reference TRBV2 and TRBJ1-2, reads EPEVTQTPSHQVTQMGQEVILRCVPISNHLYFYWYRQILGQKVEFLVSFYNNEISEKSEIFDDQFSVERPDGSNFTLKIRSTKLEDSAMYFCASSGQGITYGYTFGSGTRLTVV.

This sequence joins TRBV27 and TRBJ1-2; D not resolved. The CDR3 sequence is 15 residues long. V was cut by 2 bases and J by 1 base, with 11 bases left in between. Germline lookup yields CDR1 MNHEY and CDR2 SMNVEV (reference sequence). CDR3 residues: CASSLGRGSNYGYTF. The CDR3 region has the DNA TGTGCCAGCAGTTTAGGACGGGGAAGTAACTATGGCTACACCTTC.

This chain connects TRBV5-1 to TRBJ1-2, with TRBD1 matching over 9 bases. The germline V gene encodes CDR1 SGHRS and CDR2 YFSETQ. Germline trimming cut 3 bases from V and 9 bases from J; bases unmatched to any gene: 3. The CDR3 runs 12 residues. The CDR3 reads CASSWDRARYTF. CDR3 sequence (DNA): TGCGCCAGCAGCTGGGACAGGGCCCGCTACACCTTC. Using reference TRBV5-1 and TRBJ1-2 for the parts outside the CDR3, the full variable domain is KAGVTQTPRYLIKTRGQQVTLSCSPISGHRSVSWYQQTPGQGLQFLFEYFSETQRNKGNFPGRFSGRQFSNSRSEMNVSTLELGDSALYLCASSWDRARYTFGSGTRLTVV.

This chain uses TRBV29-1 with TRBJ2-3; possibly TRBD1 for D (6 bases). Germline V gene data show CDR1 as SQVTM and CDR2 as ANQGSEA. Trimming cost V 0 bases and J 2 bases, with 9 bases left between them. This CDR3 is built from 14 residues. Written as DNA, the CDR3 is TGCAGCGTTGAAGATAACAGGGTCACAGATACGCAGTATTTT. It encodes CSVEDNRVTDTQYF.

V gene TRBV2 combines with J gene TRBJ1-1; possible D gene TRBD1, 5 bases. The CDR3 consists of 14 residues. CDR1 and CDR2 (germline): SNHLY, FYNNEI. Trimming took 6 bases from V and 1 from J, leaving 12 bases between them. The CDR3 DNA follows: TGTGCCAGCAGCCCCCAGACAGAGAACACTGAAGCTTTCTTT. Its protein product is CASSPQTENTEAFF.

This clone came up many times. This chain joins TRBV2 and TRBJ1-1; D remains unclear. The germline V and J ends were trimmed by 2 bases and 0 bases, with 10 bases remaining between them. The CDR3 runs to 15 residues. CDR1 and CDR2 from the germline V gene are SNHLY and FYNNEI. CDR3 bases: TGTGCCAGCAGTGAACGGGGAATCATGAACACTGAAGCTTTCTTT. Translation gives CASSERGIMNTEAFF.

The table lists this clone with a few counts. CDR3 region: CASSQDGVSTDTQYF. The CDR3 DNA is TGTGCCAGCAGCCAGGACGGGGTTAGCACAGATACGCAGTATTTT. The chain employs TRBV9 and TRBJ2-3, with D possibly TRBD2 on 5 matching bases. In germline, CDR1 is SGDLS, CDR2 YYNGEE. Between the trimmed V and J ends, which lost 4 bases and 0 bases, there was a span of 12 bases. CDR3 size: 15 residues. The full variable domain, in which reference TRBV9 and TRBJ2-3 provide the parts outside the CDR3, is DSGVTQTPKHLITATGQRVTLRCSPRSGDLSVYWYQQSLDQGLQFLIQYYNGEERAKGNILERFSAQQFPDLHSELNLSSLELGDSALYFCASSQDGVSTDTQYFGPGTRLTVL.

The chain has TRBV5-6 and TRBJ1-5, with a weak D call TRBD1 (6 bases). Germline V gives CDR1 SGHDT, CDR2 YYEEEE. V was trimmed by 4 bases and J by 2 bases, leaving 16 bases between them. The CDR3 loop spans 16 amino acids. The DNA of the CDR3 is TGTGCCAGCAGCCCGGGACACCTAGGTGGCAATCAGCCCCAGCATTTT. The encoded protein is CASSPGHLGGNQPQHF.

The chain links TRBV5-4 to TRBJ2-1; the D gene is possibly TRBD2 (5 bases). The CDR3 contains 15 residues. Trimming removed 0 bases from V and 1 base from J, with 8 bases in between. CDR1 is SGHNT, CDR2 YYREEE, per germline (reference sequence). CDR3 residues: CASSLDGESYNEQFF. The CDR3 DNA sequence: TGTGCCAGCAGCTTGGATGGGGAGTCCTACAATGAGCAGTTCTTC.

Remarks on this clone: Other nucleotide sequences from this sample produce the same CDR3. The chain is built from TRBV5-1 and TRBJ2-3; D remains ambiguous. Germline-derived CDR1 and CDR2 are SGHRS and YFSETQ. This CDR3 spans 13 amino acids. V lost 4 bases and J 0 bases, leaving 6 bases between the germline ends. The CDR3 reads CASSPGSTDTQYF. CDR3 sequence (DNA): TGCGCCAGCAGCCCGGGTAGCACAGATACGCAGTATTTT.

This clone appeared a single time. The chain uses TRBV18 and TRBJ2-1; TRBD1 might be the D (5 bases). Between the trimmed V and J ends, which lost 2 bases and 0 bases, there was a span of 8 bases. Per the germline V gene, CDR1 is KGHSH and CDR2 is LQKENI. The CDR3 is made up of 15 amino acids. This CDR3 reads CASSPTTDSYNEQFF. The CDR3 DNA reads as TGTGCCAGCTCACCAACGACAGACTCCTACAATGAGCAGTTCTTC. The full variable domain, its missing parts supplied by reference TRBV18 and TRBJ2-1, is NAGVMQNPRHLVRRRGQEARLRCSPMKGHSHVYWYRQLPEEGLKFMVYLQKENIIDESGMPKERFSAEFPKEGPSILRIQQVVRGDSAAYFCASSPTTDSYNEQFFGPGTRLTVL.

This chain links TRBV10-1 with TRBJ2-5; 7 nucleotides align to TRBD1. From germline, CDR1 is WNHNN and CDR2 SYGVQD (reference sequence). CDR3 length: 13 residues. V lost 3 bases and J lost 5; bases outside the gene matches: 3. CDR3 nucleotides: TGCGCCAGCAGTGAAGGGGGCAAGGAGACCCAGTACTTC. It specifies CASSEGGKETQYF.

The V call is TRBV6-1, the J call TRBJ1-2; D gene ambiguous. The CDR3 is 15 amino acids. The germline V gene has CDR1 MNHNS and CDR2 SASEGT. V shed 1 base and J shed 3 bases, with 12 bases lying between them. The CDR3 spells CASSEGQNLDYGYTF. The CDR3 nucleotides read TGTGCCAGCAGTGAAGGGCAGAACCTTGACTATGGCTACACCTTC.

The chain uses TRBV5-1 and TRBJ1-2; no firm D call. Germline V gene data show CDR1 as SGHRS and CDR2 as YFSETQ. V was clipped by 0 bases and J by 2 bases, with 11 bases between them. CDR3 length equals 15 residues. The CDR3: CASSLVETGNYGYTF. In nucleotides, the CDR3 is TGCGCCAGCAGCTTGGTCGAGACCGGGAACTATGGCTACACCTTC.